Listed here is a single T cell receptor (beta chain). The data originate from a study of blood T cell repertoires in COVID-19. Whole-study context: Samples representing acute and convalescent COVID-19 were sourced from the United States, Italy and Spain. Nucleic acid was either cDNA or gDNA, and it came from T cells, B-cell-depleted T cells, or PBMCs.

Authors' analysis steps: Reference gene primer amplification yielded estimated nucleated cell counts. Libraries were prepared by immunoSEQ multiplex PCR; TCRdb keeps only in-frame clonotypes and omits some of them. The V and J calls and clone size are taken from that table; D and trimming were inferred from the DNA. The sample includes 140,000 to 150,000 clones, 80% to 90% of them seen just once. For recovered donors of Cohort 3, there were two negative PCRs, clearance, or symptom resolution. The sequence derives from a man aged 50 to 59 who had recovered from COVID-19. Sequenced: PBMCs or T cells enriched from blood (not recorded which).

The CDR3 loop reads CASRKQGVGELFF. In DNA, the CDR3 is TGTGCCAGCAGGAAACAGGGGGTCGGGGAGCTGTTTTTT. This chain uses TRBV7-2 with TRBJ2-2; 8 bases are shared with TRBD1. CDR3 length: 13 residues. Germline V gives CDR1 SGHTA, CDR2 FQGNSA. V lost 6 bases to trimming and J lost 7 bases; unmatched junction nucleotides: 4.